This TCR beta chain was sequenced during a study of regulatory T cells in long-lasting Graves disease (dated by TCRdb to 2020 to 2023). At the level of the whole study: Persistent Graves' disease meant more than 5 years of antithyroid drug treatment with TSH receptor autoantibodies that stayed positive. Persistent Graves' disease patients were compared with newly diagnosed Graves' disease patients by peripheral blood TCR sequencing and RNA sequencing. The study took place in China and was registered as a clinical trial. A total of about 33 samples underwent TCR sequencing, from roughly 13 patients with persistent Graves' disease and approximately 20 patients with newly diagnosed Graves' disease. Persistent Graves' disease patients in the clinical cohort had taken antithyroid drugs for around 10 years on average. What the authors observed across the whole study: Compared with newly diagnosed patients, patients with persistent Graves' disease had lower TCR Shannon entropy and fewer highly expanded clones, which suggests clonal expansion. More public clonotypes were shared among persistent patients (roughly 3,000) than among newly diagnosed patients (roughly 1,000). As a limitation, the authors acknowledged that the small sample size may reduce accuracy. Only the TCR beta chain was sequenced and analyzed. Persistent disease showed preferential use of TRBV28, TRBJ1-2 and TRBJ2-5, whereas newly diagnosed disease favored TRBV20-1 and TRBJ2-1. Peripheral blood alone was examined, since thyroid tissue, which constituted the primary lesion, could not be accessed.

This clonotype was seen at least ten times. Its antigen is still unknown. No base qualities exist here, and no much larger clone lies one base off it. Including cysteine and phenylalanine, the CDR3 has 14 amino acids. Kept here is only the CDR3 DNA, which spans 42 bases and is read in frame from base 1. For CDR1 and CDR2, the germline V gene lists MDHEN and SYDVKM. V drops 4 bases and J drops 2 bases, leaving 9 bases in between. Library method: multiplex PCR. Sequencing was carried out with an Illumina HiSeq 4000. iRepertoire HTBI primers and Arm-PCR amplification of CDR3 regions were used to construct TCR beta libraries. PCR products were gel purified before sequencing. As for the authors' bioinformatics: A total of roughly 65 TRBV and 14 TRBJ segments were identified across samples and were used for gene usage analysis of CDR3 amino acid clonotypes. COPE and FqMerger were used to merge filtered high-quality paired reads into contigs. BLAST was used to align contigs to IMGT TRBV, TRBD and TRBJ reference genes, with CDR3 defined following IMGT. Highly expanded clones were defined as clonotypes with a frequency above 0.1%. Shannon entropy was used to measure repertoire diversity, and the Gini coefficient was used to measure V-J evenness. A clonotype was considered public if more than one individual shared it. The public reads were reprocessed in TCRdb via fastp at Q25 and MiXCR, keeping in-frame beta chains. Rows merge per CDR3 protein into single entries with the most common DNA and genes. The authors' filters were not applied to this entry. The sample data list under 350,000 distinct CDR3 sequences, and 22% of these were observed just once. The ten biggest clones cover more than 55% of the sample.

In light of the paper, this sample's time point label describes: persistent/refractory GD, antithyroid drugs over 5 years with positive TRAb. For both TCR sequencing and RNA sequencing, RNA was extracted from PBMCs in TRIzol. The diagnosis of Graves' disease followed American Thyroid Association guidelines. Patients were recruited from an endocrinology department in Xi'an, China. Each patient gave 7.5 to 10 milliliters of peripheral blood, collected in an EDTA anticoagulant tube. Ficoll Paque Plus density gradient separation was used to isolate PBMCs, and no further T cell sorting was performed. An Agilent 2100 Bioanalyzer and agarose gel were used to check RNA quality, while a NanoDrop 2000 measured RNA concentration.

This clonotype was obtained from a female donor with Graves disease. The sample was peripheral blood mononuclear cells (PBMCs), taken when the disease was refractory, from a patient treated with antithyroid drugs. Recombination linked TRBV28 to TRBJ1-5; too little of a D gene remains to name it. The CDR3 region: CASSWVGGNQPQHF. The nucleotide sequence reads TGTGCCAGCAGTTGGGTAGGTGGCAATCAGCCCCAGCATTTT.